This T cell receptor (beta chain) comes out of a study of T cell responses to AZD1222 COVID-19 vaccine (TCRdb year 2021). Concerning the study at large: AZD1222 recipients with second doses at about 4 weeks or about 12 weeks were pooled, because spike-specific TCR depth and breadth did not differ between schedules. A total of roughly 240 trial participants underwent TCR sequencing, of whom about 210 received two doses of AZD1222 and some 25 received two doses of the MenACWY control vaccine. Trial participants were enrolled by age into subgroups of 18-55, 56-69 and 70-plus years, and approximately 150, 30 and 60 TCR-sequenced participants, respectively, were included in these subgroups.

A word on this clone: This receptor's antigen is unknown. It has no much larger one-base neighbor in the sample; base qualities were not kept.

The CDR3 regions of human TCRbeta chains were subjected to immunosequencing. In the paper's pipeline: TCRs in the repertoires were matched against a reference library of SARS-CoV-2-specific TCRs that had been generated with the MIRA antigen-specificity platform. Breadth was defined as the fraction of unique TCRs that were SARS-CoV-2-associated. Depth was defined as the fraction of total T cells that were SARS-CoV-2-associated. Each spike-specific TCR was assigned to its reactive spike region and to a CD4 or CD8 class using the MIRA data. Log10-transformed breadth and depth values were compared by one-way ANOVA with Sidak's multiple comparisons tests. This immuneACCESS table, as held by TCRdb, lists in-frame sequences with V and J called but not all clones. Of the missing ones, under half trace to an unresolved V gene in checked studies; the others have no known cause. For V, J and clone size, that table is used; D and trimming come from the DNA. The sample records roughly 150,000 clones, approximately 90% of which are singletons. Under 5.5% of the sample is taken by the ten largest.

The intended sense of this specimen's time point label: baseline before first vaccination. Samples from vaccinated people were obtained from the UK trials COV001 and COV002, which included a single-blind randomized controlled phase 2/3 trial of AZD1222 (ChAdOx1 nCoV-19) in healthy adults. For TCRbeta chain sequencing, PBMC samples were collected from trial participants at day 0 and at day 28 after the second dose. The CDR3, from cysteine to phenylalanine, totals 15 residues. The sequence is cut down to CDR3 DNA, 45 bases in frame from base 1. CDR1 and CDR2 are drawn from the germline V gene: MDHEN, SYDVKM. V was cut back by 5 bases and J by 10 bases, leaving a gap of 18 bases between them. What the authors observed across the whole study: Vaccine-associated CD4 TCRs spanned the whole spike protein, with dominant responses in regions 160-218 and 743-854. Participants were mostly white British and included more females than males, and it was suggested by the authors that clonal diversity may have been underestimated. Only five to seven AZD1222 recipients were SARS-CoV-2 seropositive at baseline, limiting conclusions about previously exposed vaccinees. In the small 56-69-year group, the increase in depth fell short of significance, most likely because of low power. No day 14 peak-response samples were available, so repertoires were characterized only after the peak T cell response. A significant rise in spike-specific TCR breadth and depth was observed after two AZD1222 doses relative to day 0 and relative to MenACWY recipients. Nearly half of unique spike-specific TCRs reportedly recognized epitopes outside regions mutated in the B.1.351 and B.1.1.7 variants.

The sequences come from peripheral blood, collected on day 0 of AZD1222 vaccination. The rearranged chain carries TRBV28 and TRBJ1-6; the D region possibly corresponds to TRBD1 (6 bases align). The receptor comes from an adult in good health. The CDR3: CASSTTGRGRSPLHF. In nucleotide form, the sequence is TGTGCCAGCAGTACGACAGGCCGGGGTCGGTCACCCCTCCACTTT. Joined to the reference TRBV28 and TRBJ1-6 proteins, this CDR3 gives the full variable domain: DVKVTQSSRYLVKRTGEKVFLECVQDMDHENMFWYRQDPGLGLRLIYFSYDVKMKEKGDIPEGYSVSREKKERFSLILESASTNQTSMYLCASSTTGRGRSPLHFGNGTRLTVT.